This record concerns one TCR beta chain sequence. Its antigen specificity is not known. No clone much larger than this one lies a single base away; base qualities are absent. This sample stems from a study of blood T cells in healthy people across ages (dated by TCRdb to the mid-2010s). Regarding the complete study: In model experiments, template switching captured roughly one uniquely barcoded TCR beta cDNA molecule for every two T cells. The study measured age-related changes in TCR beta repertoire diversity using deep sequencing normalized with unique cDNA molecular identifiers. The donors were split into four age groups: young (average about 15 years), middle-aged (about 40), aged (approximately 59) and long-lived (approximately 80). The study analyzed two additional independent replicas of 1 million unique cDNA reads from the same blood draw for two donors, one aged 18 to 29 and one aged 80 or older. Study-level results and caveats: Compared with the aged group, the long-lived group had more naive CD4+ T cells, fewer expanded clones and increased TCR diversity, a pattern suggesting age selection. Because the CMV infection status of the donors was unknown, age-related changes in expanded clonotypes may potentially have been confounded. Since profiling was done on bulk unsorted PBMCs, naive and antigen-experienced compartments could not be conclusively compared. A strong correlation was found between observed TCR beta diversity and the percentage of naive T cells measured by flow cytometry. Total diversity estimates from one million sequenced T cells were considered lower bounds and underestimates. As age increased, observed TCR beta diversity per million T cells dropped in a roughly linear way, and a significant reduction was already evident by age 40.

Trimming leaves V shorter by 1 base and J shorter by 2 bases, with the junction holding 9 bases beyond the gene matches. Inclusive of the bounding cysteine and phenylalanine, the CDR3 is 17 residues long. The kept DNA is CDR3 alone, 51 bases in frame from the first base. From the germline V gene, CDR1 is SGHRS and CDR2 is YFSETQ. Systemically healthy Caucasian individuals from Russia, about 38 in total and aged roughly 6 to 100 years, were included as donors. Each donor gave 8 to 10 milliliters of peripheral blood, drawn into EDTA-treated Vacutainer tubes. Ficoll-Paque density-gradient centrifugation was used to isolate PBMCs, with at least 6.5 million per sample. Trizol reagent was used to extract total RNA from PBMCs, with at least 5 micrograms per sample. For every donor, flow cytometry on a PBMC aliquot measured the percentage of naive CD45RAhigh/CD27high T cells. The protocol used for the library was 5' RACE. Sequencing was carried out with an Illumina HiSeq 2500. A second PCR of roughly 6 to 11 cycles was performed with a sample-barcoded 5' primer and a J-beta primer mix. A template-switch 5' adaptor carrying 12 random nucleotides introduced a unique molecular identifier onto each TCR beta cDNA molecule. At least 3 million CDR3-containing paired-end reads were obtained from each sample. All of the RNA was converted into first-strand cDNA using the Mint cDNA synthesis kit, with a TRBC-specific oligonucleotide serving as the primer. All cDNA was treated with uracil-DNA glycosylase and then went through a first 18-cycle PCR with the universal primers M1SS and BC2_uni_R. Under the source paper's analysis protocol: For normalization, 1 million high-quality reads, each with a distinct molecular identifier, were randomly selected from each sample. Reads sharing molecular identifiers were discarded rather than binned into consensus sequences. CDR3 identification, clonotype clustering and error correction used MiTCR with a Q25 quality threshold and the strictest error-elimination algorithm. A nonparametric unseen species model using Euler transformation provided a lower-bound estimate of total TCR beta diversity. The raw public data were reprocessed by TCRdb itself: fastp quality trimming at Q25, MiXCR clonotype calling, in-frame beta chains only. Rows are combined by CDR3 protein, so each entry shows the most common genes and DNA. The V and J calls, along with clone size, are taken from TCRdb and not from the paper's own processing. The table for this sample lists roughly 800,000 distinct CDR3 sequences; approximately 24% of them were counted only once. Together, the top ten hold around 3% of the sample.

A further study also used this sample, focusing on T cells of mothers and their children. As noted in the second study: Donors were nine systemically healthy Caucasian individuals: three mothers and their six children. cDNA synthesis used all of the extracted RNA, with 1.5 ug of RNA in each 15 ul reaction. Sample barcodes and 2-4 random nucleotides were added via the M1S primer in the second PCR. Over 9 million TCR beta CDR3 reads came from each mother, compared with roughly 2.8 million reads from each child. Thymic selection shapes the output of TCR recombination in a similar way in related and unrelated pairs, and inherited differences have a minor effect. Normalized repertoire overlap was always slightly but never significantly higher in related than unrelated mother-child pairs. No persistent microchimeric T cell clones were detected, at a sensitivity of around 100 clones per million clonotypes. Deep NGS was used in the study to compare the TCR beta repertoires of mothers and children and to look for features that separate related mother-child pairs from unrelated individuals. Mothers averaged approximately 41 +/- 4 years of age and children averaged around 10 +/- 4 years. After adapters were ligated using NEBNext reagents, the libraries underwent 100+100 nt paired-end sequencing on an Illumina HiSeq 2000. To prevent cross-contamination, the mother and child libraries were prepared a month apart and were sequenced in separate runs. Each donor had between about 500,000 and 2,100,000 distinct TCR beta clonotypes identified. Naive TCR beta clonotypes were estimated from low-frequency clonotypes matched to each donor's FACS-determined naive share, without sorting.

The chain links TRBV5-1 with TRBJ2-5; 9 central nucleotides agree with TRBD2. The sample was blood. The source of this sequence is a boy aged 5-17 years in good health. The CDR3 is CASSLTGGGGPQETQYF. The DNA sequence reads TGCGCCAGCAGCTTGACTGGCGGGGGGGGACCACAAGAGACCCAGTACTTC.